These 30 T cell receptor beta chains were sequenced from one sample in a study of OX40 agonist ivuxolimab in advanced cancers. Profiled with immunoSEQ multiplex PCR; TCRdb holds only in-frame clones, not every one. The repertoire includes around 83,000 clones, 88% of them detected once, and around 4.1% sits in the top ten. Sequencing used CD4+ or CD8+ T cells sorted from blood, obtained in a trial of the OX40 agonist ivuxolimab. These receptors all stem from an adult with an advanced solid tumor such as melanoma, head and neck, liver or kidney cancer.

In DNA form, the CDR3 reads TGTGCCAGCAGCCGGGGATTGGGAGTGCAAGAGACCCAGTACTTC. Amino acid sequence: CASSRGLGVQETQYF. The rearrangement uses TRBV14 and TRBJ2-5, with TRBD2 as a possible D gene (5 bases). This CDR3 has 15 residues. With 4 bases removed from V and 2 bases from J, the gap between germline ends came to 14 bases. Per the germline V gene, CDR1 is SGHDN and CDR2 is FVKESK.

The gene calls are TRBV19 and TRBJ2-1; 11 nucleotides match TRBD2. CDR1 LNHDA and CDR2 SQIVND come from the germline V gene (reference sequence). The length of the CDR3 is 15 residues. V was pared by 4 bases and J by 6 bases, with 5 bases of the junction left unmatched. In DNA, the CDR3 is TGTGCCAGTAGTACACTAGCGGGAGATGGCAATGAGCAGTTCTTC. Residues: CASSTLAGDGNEQFF.

The chain combines TRBV7-2 with TRBJ2-1; TRBD2 aligns across 12 bases. In germline, CDR1 is SGHTA, CDR2 FQGNSA. Trimming cost V 5 bases and J 6 bases; bases outside gene matches: 8. The length of the CDR3 is 16 residues. CDR3 loop: CASSPPSGRALNEQFF. The CDR3 DNA reads TGTGCCAGCAGCCCACCTAGCGGGAGGGCCCTCAATGAGCAGTTCTTC.

The CDR3 is CAWSPQGKREGASTDTQYF. The CDR3 nucleotides are TGTGCCTGGAGTCCTCAAGGGAAGCGGGAGGGTGCTAGCACAGATACGCAGTATTTT. The rearrangement joins TRBV30 to TRBJ2-3; 10 bases align to TRBD2. The germline V gene has CDR1 GTSNPN and CDR2 SVGIG (reference sequence). With 2 bases clipped from V and 0 bases from J, the junction kept 14 bases outside the gene matches. CDR3 length: 19 amino acids.

The chain's CDR3 is CASSLIVDRETQYF. In DNA form, the CDR3 reads TGTGCCAGCAGCTTAATCGTAGACCGAGAGACCCAGTACTTC. The V gene is TRBV7-9, the J gene TRBJ2-5; D not resolved. V was trimmed by 2 bases and J by 4 bases, leaving 11 bases between them. This CDR3 spans 14 amino acids. Looked up from germline, CDR1 is SEHNR and CDR2 is FQNEAQ (reference sequence).

V gene TRBV6-1 combines with J gene TRBJ2-5; D unclear. This CDR3 comprises 14 residues. With 2 bases removed from V and 2 bases from J, the gap between germline ends came to 9 bases. Germline values: CDR1 MNHNS, CDR2 SASEGT. CDR3 bases: TGTGCCAGCAGTGAAACCACCCTACAAGAGACCCAGTACTTC. This codes for CASSETTLQETQYF.

The chain carries TRBV9 and TRBJ1-2; 8 bases align to TRBD1. CDR3 length: 13 amino acids. The V and J ends lost 0 bases and 8 bases, in that order; junction bases with no gene match: 3. The V gene's germline CDR1 is SGDLS and CDR2 YYNGEE. CDR3 region: CASSVGQGNGYTF. In DNA, the CDR3 is TGTGCCAGCAGCGTAGGACAGGGGAACGGCTACACCTTC.

This clone was counted only a few times. V gene TRBV15 combines with J gene TRBJ2-1; possible D gene TRBD1, 7 bases. Looked up from germline, CDR1 is LNHNV and CDR2 is YYDKDF (reference sequence). Trimming cost V 3 bases and J 3 bases, with 15 bases left between them. The length of the CDR3 is 16 residues. CDR3 protein: CATSSRGDRHYNEQFF. The CDR3, as DNA: TGTGCCACCAGCAGCCGCGGGGACAGACACTACAATGAGCAGTTCTTC.

J is TRBJ2-7 and V is TRBV28, with TRBD2 identical over 10 bases. J was trimmed by 2 bases and V by 6 bases; bases with no gene match: 7. The CDR3 runs 15 residues. From germline, CDR1 is MDHEN and CDR2 SYDVKM. CDR3 in DNA: TGTGCCAGCAGGAAACTAGCGGGGCTTACCTACGAGCAGTACTTC. Its protein is CASRKLAGLTYEQYF.

This chain uses TRBV29-1 with TRBJ2-5, with TRBD2 matching 8 bases. Germline CDR1 SQVTM, CDR2 ANQGSEA. The CDR3 has 15 residues. Losses at the gene ends were 4 bases for V and 0 bases for J; bases not matched to a gene: 7. The CDR3 nucleotides are TGCAGCGTTGTTCCGGGACTAGACTACCAAGAGACCCAGTACTTC. Amino acid sequence: CSVVPGLDYQETQYF.

The V call is TRBV29-1, the J call TRBJ2-1; possibly TRBD2 for D (6 bases). CDR3 size: 14 residues. The ends were cut back, 3 bases at V and 2 bases at J, with 11 bases in the middle. The germline CDR1 and CDR2 sequences are SQVTM and ANQGSEA. The CDR3 sequence: CSVDGGKAYNEQFF. The CDR3 DNA sequence: TGCAGCGTTGACGGCGGGAAGGCCTACAATGAGCAGTTCTTC.

The gene calls are TRBV12-5 and TRBJ2-3, with TRBD1 matching 9 bases. This CDR3 has 14 amino acids. Per the germline V gene, CDR1 is LGHNT and CDR2 is FRNRAP. V was pared by 1 base and J by 6 bases, with 2 bases of the junction left unmatched. The CDR3 nucleotides read TGTGCTAGTGGTTTGGACAGGGGGCGGGATACGCAGTATTTT. Protein sequence: CASGLDRGRDTQYF.

The rearrangement joins TRBV10-3 to TRBJ2-3; 11 bases are shared with TRBD1. CDR3 length equals 14 residues. J gave up 3 bases and V 7 bases, and 3 bases lay outside the gene matches. Germline loops: CDR1 ENHRY, CDR2 SYGVKD. The CDR3 DNA reads TGTGCCATCAAGGGACAGGGGGGGACAGATACGCAGTATTTT. The encoded protein is CAIKGQGGTDTQYF.

V is TRBV7-3 and J is TRBJ2-1, with 10 bases identical to TRBD2. The germline V gene encodes CDR1 SGHTA and CDR2 FQGTGA. CDR3 length: 19 residues. Losses at the gene ends were 1 base for V and 5 bases for J; bases not matched to a gene: 14. The CDR3 spells CASSLNSPSGSTPHNEQFF. CDR3 in DNA: TGTGCCAGCAGCTTAAATTCTCCTAGCGGGAGTACCCCCCACAATGAGCAGTTCTTC.

This clone was counted only a few times. The rearrangement uses TRBV11-2 and TRBJ2-1; a possible D gene is TRBD2 (5 bases). Germline V lookup: CDR1 SGHAT, CDR2 FQNNGV. V was clipped by 3 bases and J by 5 bases, with 8 bases between them. This CDR3 region has 13 residues. The CDR3 region has the DNA TGTGCCAGCAGCTTCTGGGGAGACAATGAGCAGTTCTTC. Amino acid sequence: CASSFWGDNEQFF.

The chain has TRBV7-6 and TRBJ2-7; TRBD1 matches at 9 bases. Trimming at V came to 1 base and at J to 3 bases, leaving 1 base not matched to a gene. This CDR3 is 14 amino acids long. Germline V gene data show CDR1 as SGHVS and CDR2 as FNYEAQ. The CDR3 region has the DNA TGTGCCAGCAGCTTAGGGGACAGGGACTACGAGCAGTACTTC. Its protein product is CASSLGDRDYEQYF.

V gene TRBV11-2 combines with J gene TRBJ1-1; TRBD1 agrees at 10 bases. V shed 5 bases and J 9 bases; nucleotides not matched to a gene: 3. CDR1 SGHAT and CDR2 FQNNGV come from the germline V gene. This CDR3 is 12 amino acids long. The CDR3 loop reads CASSRDRGKAFF. CDR3 in DNA: TGTGCCAGCAGCCGGGACAGGGGAAAAGCTTTCTTT. Variable domain in full (rest from reference TRBV11-2 and TRBJ1-1): EAGVAQSPRYKIIEKRQSVAFWCNPISGHATLYWYQQILGQGPKLLIQFQNNGVVDDSQLPKDRFSAERLKGVDSTLKIQPAKLEDSAVYLCASSRDRGKAFFGQGTRLTVV.

This chain uses TRBV20-1 with TRBJ2-1, with D unclear. V gave up 4 bases and J gave up 12 bases, with 13 bases separating them. Per germline, CDR1 DFQATT and CDR2 SNEGSKA (reference sequence). The CDR3 extends over 11 amino acids. CDR3 amino acids: CSAITFDTQFF. The CDR3 DNA follows: TGCAGTGCTATAACGTTCGACACGCAGTTCTTC.

V gene TRBV7-9 combines with J gene TRBJ1-1; D not resolved. The CDR3 has 12 amino acids. Deletions cut 0 bases from V and 5 bases from J, with 4 bases between. CDR1 SEHNR and CDR2 FQNEAQ come from the germline V gene (reference sequence). DNA of the CDR3: TGTGCCAGCAGCTTAGCGGGGACTGAAGCTTTCTTT. This translates into CASSLAGTEAFF.

As concerns this clone: This specimen includes other DNA sequences encoding the same CDR3. The rearrangement joins TRBV5-1 to TRBJ2-5, with TRBD2 matching 11 bases. From germline, CDR1 is SGHRS and CDR2 YFSETQ. This CDR3 spans 15 amino acids. After removal of 0 bases from V and 4 bases from J, the junction contained 2 bases not matched to a gene. The CDR3 sequence: CASSLGLAGRETQYF. CDR3 sequence (DNA): TGCGCCAGCAGCTTGGGACTAGCGGGAAGAGAGACCCAGTACTTC.

The chain combines TRBV14 with TRBJ2-1; 10 nucleotides agree with TRBD2. The germline V gene has CDR1 SGHDN and CDR2 FVKESK. The V and J ends lost 6 bases and 5 bases, in that order; junction bases with no gene match: 4. The CDR3 totals 14 residues. This CDR3 is CASRLAGGHNEQFF. The CDR3 region has the DNA TGTGCCAGCAGGTTAGCGGGAGGTCACAATGAGCAGTTCTTC.

This rearrangement joins TRBV28 to TRBJ2-1, with 7 bases lining up with TRBD1. The CDR3 totals 16 residues. Trimming took 6 bases from V and 2 from J; bases not matched to a gene: 10. Germline CDR1 reads MDHEN; CDR2 reads SYDVKM. Here the CDR3 reads CASSLGWDRTYNEQFF. For the CDR3, the DNA is TGTGCCAGCAGCCTGGGGTGGGACAGAACCTACAATGAGCAGTTCTTC.

The rearrangement uses TRBV6-5 and TRBJ2-2, with D unresolved. The germline CDR1 and CDR2 sequences are MNHEY and SVGAGI. V lost 0 bases, J lost 5 bases, and 13 bases lay in between. This CDR3 has 16 amino acids. For the CDR3, the DNA is TGTGCCAGCAGTTACTCTTTCACTGGGCAAACCGGGGAGCTGTTTTTT. Its translation is CASSYSFTGQTGELFF.

The CDR3 sequence is CASSTDGFAGANVLTF. CDR3 DNA sequence: TGTGCCAGCAGCACAGACGGATTCGCTGGGGCCAACGTCCTGACTTTC. V usage is TRBV7-9 and J usage is TRBJ2-6; no firm D call. Germline CDR1 is SEHNR and CDR2 is FQNEAQ (reference sequence). The germline V and J ends were trimmed by 5 bases and 2 bases, with 13 bases remaining between them. The CDR3 is made up of 16 amino acids. The complete variable domain, with remaining parts taken from reference TRBV7-9 and TRBJ2-6, reads DTGVSQNPRHKITKRGQNVTFRCDPISEHNRLYWYRQTLGQGPEFLTYFQNEAQLEKSRLLSDRFSAERPKGSFSTLEIQRTEQGDSAMYLCASSTDGFAGANVLTFGAGSRLTVL.

This rearrangement joins TRBV11-2 to TRBJ1-3; TRBD1 agrees at 7 bases. J lost 0 bases, V lost 5 bases, and 7 bases had no gene match. The CDR3 runs 16 residues. Germline V gene sequence: CDR1 SGHAT, CDR2 FQNNGV. CDR3 region: CASSLGGQISGNTIYF. The CDR3 DNA is TGTGCCAGCAGCCTAGGGGGACAGATCTCTGGAAACACCATATATTTT.

This chain joins TRBV5-1 and TRBJ2-5; 9 bases agree with TRBD2. CDR3 length: 19 residues. Germline CDR1 reads SGHRS; CDR2 reads YFSETQ. V trimming: 1 base; J trimming: 4 bases; junction bases outside the gene matches: 17. The CDR3 DNA reads as TGCGCCAGCAGCTTGACGTTCCGTGGAGCGGGGGGCCCGGGAGAGACCCAGTACTTC. Translation: CASSLTFRGAGGPGETQYF.

This sequence joins TRBV10-3 and TRBJ1-1; 7 bases map to TRBD1. Germline CDR1 is ENHRY and CDR2 is SYGVKD. V lost 7 bases, J lost 2 bases, and 7 bases stayed unmatched. The CDR3 contains 14 residues. CDR3 sequence reads: CAIKAGQKNTEAFF. The CDR3, as DNA: TGTGCCATCAAAGCGGGACAGAAAAACACTGAAGCTTTCTTT.

The V call is TRBV29-1, the J call TRBJ2-5; 12 bases fit TRBD1. This CDR3 comprises 13 residues. Germline V CDR1 and CDR2: SQVTM, ANQGSEA. V gave up 6 bases and J gave up 4 bases; unmatched junction bases: 3. The CDR3 DNA reads as TGCAGCGTGGGACAGGGGGCGGGAGAGACCCAGTACTTC. This codes for CSVGQGAGETQYF.

The rearrangement uses TRBV11-2 and TRBJ2-7; D gene unclear. The CDR3 extends over 15 amino acids. Germline V gene data show CDR1 as SGHAT and CDR2 as FQNNGV. Trimming stripped 5 bases from V and 7 bases from J, with 21 bases between. The CDR3 sequence is CASSRATGAVSEQYF. The CDR3 bases are TGTGCCAGCAGCCGGGCGACCGGTGCTGTGTCTGAGCAGTACTTC.

The rearrangement links TRBV4-2 to TRBJ1-2; D is unresolved. The CDR3 runs 14 residues. Trimming cost V 0 bases and J 5 bases, with 10 bases left between them. Germline V lookup: CDR1 LGHNA, CDR2 YNFKEQ. The CDR3 loop reads CASSQDRQSYGYTF. CDR3 nucleotide sequence: TGTGCCAGCAGCCAAGATAGGCAGTCGTATGGCTACACCTTC.